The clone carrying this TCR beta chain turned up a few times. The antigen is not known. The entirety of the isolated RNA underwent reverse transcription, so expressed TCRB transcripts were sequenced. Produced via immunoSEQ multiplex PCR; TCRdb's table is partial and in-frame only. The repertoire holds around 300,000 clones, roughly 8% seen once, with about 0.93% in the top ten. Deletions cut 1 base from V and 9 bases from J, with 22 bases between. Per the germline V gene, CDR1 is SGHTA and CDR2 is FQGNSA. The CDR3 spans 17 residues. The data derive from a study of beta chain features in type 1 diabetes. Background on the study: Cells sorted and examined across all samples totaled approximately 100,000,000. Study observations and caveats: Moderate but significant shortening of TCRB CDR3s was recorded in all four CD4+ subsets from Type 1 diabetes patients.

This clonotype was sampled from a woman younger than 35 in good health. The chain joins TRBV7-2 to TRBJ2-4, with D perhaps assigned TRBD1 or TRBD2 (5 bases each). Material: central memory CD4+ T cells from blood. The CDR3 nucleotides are TGTGCCAGCAGCTTAGATGGGCGGCGCGAGGGGAGCGGCATTCAGTACTTC. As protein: CASSLDGRREGSGIQYF. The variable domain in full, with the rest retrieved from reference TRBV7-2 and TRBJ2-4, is GAGVSQSPSNKVTEKGKDVELRCDPISGHTALYWYRQSLGQGLEFLIYFQGNSAPDKSGLPSDRFSAERTGGSVSTLTIQRTQQEDSAVYLCASSLDGRREGSGIQYFGAGTRLSVL.